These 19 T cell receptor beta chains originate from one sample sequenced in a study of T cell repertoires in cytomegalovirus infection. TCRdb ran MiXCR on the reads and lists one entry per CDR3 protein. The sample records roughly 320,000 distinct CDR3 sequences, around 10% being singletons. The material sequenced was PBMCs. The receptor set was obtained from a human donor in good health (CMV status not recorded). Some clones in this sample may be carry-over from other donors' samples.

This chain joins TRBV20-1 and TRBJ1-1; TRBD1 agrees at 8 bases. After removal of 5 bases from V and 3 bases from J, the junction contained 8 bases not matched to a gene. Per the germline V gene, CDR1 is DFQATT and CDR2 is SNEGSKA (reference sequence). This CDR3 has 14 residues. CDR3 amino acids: CSAVRSTGDTEAFF. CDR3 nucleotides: TGCAGTGCTGTGAGATCGACAGGGGACACTGAAGCTTTCTTT.

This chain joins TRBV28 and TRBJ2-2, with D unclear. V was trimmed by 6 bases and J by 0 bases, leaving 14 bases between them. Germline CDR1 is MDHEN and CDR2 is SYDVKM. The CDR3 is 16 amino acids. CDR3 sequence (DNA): TGTGCCAGCAGCCCCCTTAGGGCAGCGAACACCGGGGAGCTGTTTTTT. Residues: CASSPLRAANTGELFF.

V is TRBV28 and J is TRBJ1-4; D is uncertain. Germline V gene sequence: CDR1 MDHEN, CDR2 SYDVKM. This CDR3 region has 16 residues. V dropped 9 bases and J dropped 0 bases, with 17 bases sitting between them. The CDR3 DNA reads TGTGCCAGTCCCCCCGCAGGCAGCGCAACTAATGAAAAACTGTTTTTT. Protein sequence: CASPPAGSATNEKLFF.

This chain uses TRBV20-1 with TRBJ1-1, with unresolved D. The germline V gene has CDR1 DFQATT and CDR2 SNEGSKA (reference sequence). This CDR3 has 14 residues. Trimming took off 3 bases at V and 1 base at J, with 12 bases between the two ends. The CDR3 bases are TGCAGTGCTAGGAAGTCCCGCGCGAACACTGAAGCTTTCTTT. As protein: CSARKSRANTEAFF.

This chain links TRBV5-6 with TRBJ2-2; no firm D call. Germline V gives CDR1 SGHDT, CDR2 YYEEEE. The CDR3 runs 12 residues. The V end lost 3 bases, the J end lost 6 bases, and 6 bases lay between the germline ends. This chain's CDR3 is CASSWVPGELFF. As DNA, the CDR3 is TGTGCCAGCAGCTGGGTACCCGGGGAGCTGTTTTTT. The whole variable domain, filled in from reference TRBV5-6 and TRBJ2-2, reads DAGVTQSPTHLIKTRGQQVTLRCSPKSGHDTVSWYQQALGQGPQFIFQYYEEEERQRGNFPDRFSGHQFPNYSSELNVNALLLGDSALYLCASSWVPGELFFGEGSRLTVL.

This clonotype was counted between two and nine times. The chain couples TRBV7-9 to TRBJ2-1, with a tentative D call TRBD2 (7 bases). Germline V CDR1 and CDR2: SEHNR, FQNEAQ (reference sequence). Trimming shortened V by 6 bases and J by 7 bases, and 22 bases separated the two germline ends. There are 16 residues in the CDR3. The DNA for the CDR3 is TGTGCCAGCAGGAGTCGTGGGGGCGGGGGTACTAATGAGCAGTTCTTC. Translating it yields CASRSRGGGGTNEQFF.

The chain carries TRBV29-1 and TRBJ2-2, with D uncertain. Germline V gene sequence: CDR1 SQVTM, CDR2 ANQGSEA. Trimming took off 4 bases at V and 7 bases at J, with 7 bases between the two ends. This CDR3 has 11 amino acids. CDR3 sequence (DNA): TGCAGCGTTGGGGCCGGCGGGGAGCTGTTTTTT. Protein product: CSVGAGGELFF.

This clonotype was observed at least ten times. DNA for the CDR3: TGTGCCAGCAGTTTATGGGGCCTTGTTGAGTCCGGGGAGCTGTTTTTT. Its protein product is CASSLWGLVESGELFF. V gene TRBV28 combines with J gene TRBJ2-2; D ambiguous. The ends were cut back, 0 bases at V and 6 bases at J, with 14 bases in the middle. Germline CDR1 and CDR2: MDHEN and SYDVKM. There are 16 residues in the CDR3.

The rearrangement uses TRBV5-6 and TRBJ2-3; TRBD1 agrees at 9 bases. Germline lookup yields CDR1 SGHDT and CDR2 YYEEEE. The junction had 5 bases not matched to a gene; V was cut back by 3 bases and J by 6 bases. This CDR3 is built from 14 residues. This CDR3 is CASSSWDRADTQYF. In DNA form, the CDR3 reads TGTGCCAGCAGCTCCTGGGACAGGGCTGATACGCAGTATTTT.

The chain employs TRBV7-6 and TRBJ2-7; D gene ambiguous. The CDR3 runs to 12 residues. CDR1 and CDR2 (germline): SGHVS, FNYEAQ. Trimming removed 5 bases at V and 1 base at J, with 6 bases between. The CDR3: CASSVGSYEQYV. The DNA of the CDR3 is TGTGCCAGCAGCGTGGGTTCCTACGAGCAGTACGTC.

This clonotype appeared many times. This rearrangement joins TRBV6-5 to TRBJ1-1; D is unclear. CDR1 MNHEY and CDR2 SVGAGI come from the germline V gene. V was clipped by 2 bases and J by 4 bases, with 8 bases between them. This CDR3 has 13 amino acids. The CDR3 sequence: CASSYRVGTEAFF. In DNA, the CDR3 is TGTGCCAGCAGTTACAGGGTGGGCACTGAAGCTTTCTTT.

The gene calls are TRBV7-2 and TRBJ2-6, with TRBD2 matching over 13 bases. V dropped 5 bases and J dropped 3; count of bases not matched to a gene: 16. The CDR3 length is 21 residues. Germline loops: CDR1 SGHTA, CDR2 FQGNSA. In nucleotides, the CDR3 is TGTGCCAGCAGCCTACGGACTAGCGGGAGCGCGGGGAAAGGTGGGGCCAACGTCCTGACTTTC. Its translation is CASSLRTSGSAGKGGANVLTF.

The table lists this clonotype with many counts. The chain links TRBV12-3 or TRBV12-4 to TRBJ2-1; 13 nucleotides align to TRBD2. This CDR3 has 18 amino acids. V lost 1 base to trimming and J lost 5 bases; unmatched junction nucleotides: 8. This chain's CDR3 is CASSLGDLGLAGDNEQFF. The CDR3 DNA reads TGTGCCAGCAGTTTAGGAGATCTAGGACTAGCGGGGGACAATGAGCAGTTCTTC.

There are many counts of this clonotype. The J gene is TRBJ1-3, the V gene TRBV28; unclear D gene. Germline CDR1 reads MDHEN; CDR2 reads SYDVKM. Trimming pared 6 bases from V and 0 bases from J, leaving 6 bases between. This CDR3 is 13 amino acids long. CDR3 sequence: CASSLGSGNTIYF. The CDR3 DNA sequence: TGTGCCAGCAGCTTGGGCTCTGGAAACACCATATATTTT.

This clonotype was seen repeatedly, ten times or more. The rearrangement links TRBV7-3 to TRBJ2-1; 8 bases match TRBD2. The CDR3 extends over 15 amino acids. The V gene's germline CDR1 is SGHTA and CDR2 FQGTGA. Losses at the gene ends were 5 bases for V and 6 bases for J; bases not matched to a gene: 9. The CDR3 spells CASSPGVTSVNEQFF. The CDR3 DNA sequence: TGTGCCAGCAGCCCCGGGGTGACTAGCGTCAATGAGCAGTTCTTC.

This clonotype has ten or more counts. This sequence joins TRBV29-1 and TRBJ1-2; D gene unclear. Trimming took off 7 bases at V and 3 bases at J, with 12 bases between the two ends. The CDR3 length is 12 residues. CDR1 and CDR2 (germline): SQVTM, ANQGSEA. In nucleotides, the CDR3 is TGCAGCGCCCAAGCGAGGGACTATGGCTACACCTTC. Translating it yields CSAQARDYGYTF.

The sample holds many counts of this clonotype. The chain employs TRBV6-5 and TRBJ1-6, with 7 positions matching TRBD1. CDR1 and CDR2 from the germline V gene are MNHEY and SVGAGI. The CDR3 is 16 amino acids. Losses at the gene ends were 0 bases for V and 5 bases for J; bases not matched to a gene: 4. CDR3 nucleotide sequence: TGTGCCAGCAGTTACTCGAGGGACAGCGATAATTCACCCCTCCACTTT. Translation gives CASSYSRDSDNSPLHF.

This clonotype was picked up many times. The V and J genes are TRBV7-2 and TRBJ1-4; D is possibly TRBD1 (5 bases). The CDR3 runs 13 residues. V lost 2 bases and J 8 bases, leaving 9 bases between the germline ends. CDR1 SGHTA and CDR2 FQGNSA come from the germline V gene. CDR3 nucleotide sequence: TGTGCCAGCAGCTTAAGGGACCGCGAAAAACTGTTTTTT. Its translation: CASSLRDREKLFF. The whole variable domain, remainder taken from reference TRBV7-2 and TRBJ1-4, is GAGVSQSPSNKVTEKGKDVELRCDPISGHTALYWYRQSLGQGLEFLIYFQGNSAPDKSGLPSDRFSAERTGGSVSTLTIQRTQQEDSAVYLCASSLRDREKLFFGSGTQLSVL.

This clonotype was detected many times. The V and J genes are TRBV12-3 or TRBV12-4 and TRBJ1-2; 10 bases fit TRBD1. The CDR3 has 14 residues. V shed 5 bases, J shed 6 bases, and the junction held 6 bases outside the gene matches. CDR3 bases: TGTGCCAGCAGTCCTTACGGACAGGGGGATGGCTACACCTTC. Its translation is CASSPYGQGDGYTF.